Given below is one T cell receptor beta chain in context. Its specificity is unknown. The CDR3 covers 13 residues. Trimming removed 8 bases from V and 4 bases from J, with 14 bases in between. The germline V gene has CDR1 SGHRS and CDR2 YFSETQ. Once RNA had been extracted, it was reverse transcribed into cDNA to act as the sequencing template. Profiling relied on immunoSEQ multiplex PCR, and the TCRdb table lists in-frame clones only, not all of them. The data contain about 180,000 clones, over 55% of them singletons. This specimen belongs to a study of CD8+ T cells in alopecia areata. Study-wide background: At a dose of 5 to 10 mg twice daily, oral tofacitinib was given to treated patients.

General observations from the study: Lesional scalp displayed greater clonality than normal scalp, most notably in alopecia totalis/universalis. TCR sharing was clearer in mice than between patients, perhaps partly owing to patient HLA diversity.

The V call is TRBV5-1, the J call TRBJ2-3; weak D call: TRBD2 (6 bases). Source: CD4+ T cells sorted from blood, taken at week 0. This TCR derives from a human donor with alopecia areata. The CDR3 region has the DNA TGCGCCAGTCGGTCGGGGGAGGCAGATACGCAGTATTTT. The encoded protein is CASRSGEADTQYF.